Listed below are T cell receptor beta chains from one sample, sequenced in a study of radiation and T cells in renal cell carcinoma. The assay was immunoSEQ multiplex PCR, and TCRdb's table has in-frame clones only and misses some. There are 85,000 to 100,000 clones in the sample; 70% to 90% occur only once, and under 9.5% lies in the top ten. The sample here was blood, taken from a patient whose treatment included radiotherapy and nephrectomy. Receptor source: a man aged 45-60 years with renal cell carcinoma. CDR3s include the opening cysteine and the closing phenylalanine or tryptophan. A D gene is named only where the DNA matches it firmly. Size is omitted from some rows. Given values are once, few, many or a class for expanded clones.

cdr3_nt,cdr3_aa,clone_size,v_call,j_call,d_call
TGTGCCAGCAGCTTGAGGACCATAAACACCATATATTTT,CASSLRTINTIYF,-,TRBV7-9,TRBJ1-3,-
TGTGCCACCAGCAGAGGGGACAGGGTGGGAAATGAGCAGTTCTTC,CATSRGDRVGNEQFF,few,TRBV15,TRBJ2-1,TRBD1
TGTGCCAGTAGACAGGGGGCGCGCCACGAGCAGTACTTC,CASRQGARHEQYF,-,TRBV19,TRBJ2-7,TRBD1
TGTGCCAGCAGCGTAGGGTGGCAATATAATGAAAAACTGTTTTTT,CASSVGWQYNEKLFF,-,TRBV9,TRBJ1-4,-
TGTGCCAGCAGCCAGGGACCGGCAGATACGCAGTATTTT,CASSQGPADTQYF,-,TRBV5-4,TRBJ2-3,-
TGTGCCAGCAGTGACAACAATGAGCAGTTCTTC,CASSDNNEQFF,-,TRBV6-1,TRBJ2-1,-
TGCGCCAGCAGCTTGGCCGGGCAGAACTATGGCTACACCTTC,CASSLAGQNYGYTF,-,TRBV5-1,TRBJ1-2,-
TGCGCCAGCAGTCCCGGGACAGGCAATCAGCCCCAGCATTTT,CASSPGTGNQPQHF,-,TRBV5-1,TRBJ1-5,TRBD1
TGCGCCAGCAGCTTGGCAGGACCCACCGGGGAGCTGTTTTTT,CASSLAGPTGELFF,-,TRBV5-1,TRBJ2-2,-
TGTGCCACCCGGGACAGTAAGGGCACAGATACGCAGTATTTT,CATRDSKGTDTQYF,-,TRBV19,TRBJ2-3,TRBD1
TGTGCCAGCAGCTTAGTCTCGTGTTCGGGGTGTAGCAATCAGCCCCAGCATTTT,CASSLVSCSGCSNQPQHF,-,TRBV7-6,TRBJ1-5,-
TGCGCCAGCAGTGAGTCGAGCCTAGCTGGAGAGCAGTACTTC,CASSESSLAGEQYF,-,TRBV10-1,TRBJ2-7,-
TGCGCCAGCAGCCAATCTAGCGGGGGGGCCGGGTCCCAGTACTTC,CASSQSSGGAGSQYF,-,TRBV4-3,TRBJ2-5,TRBD2
TGTGCCAGCTCGCCACGGACTAGCGGCACAGATACGCAGTATTTT,CASSPRTSGTDTQYF,-,TRBV18,TRBJ2-3,TRBD2
TGTGCCAGTAGAGGTGACAGGGGAATTCCAGATACGCAGTATTTT,CASRGDRGIPDTQYF,-,TRBV19,TRBJ2-3,TRBD1
TGTGCCAGCAGTTTCGTGGCAGATAATCAGCCCCAGCATTTT,CASSFVADNQPQHF,-,TRBV27,TRBJ1-5,-
TGTGCCAGCAGTGAGTGGACACCTAGCAATCAGCCCCAGCATTTT,CASSEWTPSNQPQHF,-,TRBV2,TRBJ1-5,-
TGTGCCAGCAGCTTAGAGGGGGGCCATGGCTACACCTTC,CASSLEGGHGYTF,few,TRBV11-2,TRBJ1-2,-
TGTGCCAGCAGTTATCGGGGAACAGATACGCAGTATTTT,CASSYRGTDTQYF,-,TRBV27,TRBJ2-3,-
TGTGCCTCCAGCCCCTTTGGCGGGGGGGGCCGGGAGCAGTTCTTC,CASSPFGGGGREQFF,-,TRBV10-3,TRBJ2-1,TRBD2
TGTGCCAGCTCACCTGGACCGACTTCATCCCACGAGCAGTACTTC,CASSPGPTSSHEQYF,-,TRBV18,TRBJ2-7,-
TGTGCCAGCAGCTTAGACTGGAACACCGGGGAGCTGTTTTTT,CASSLDWNTGELFF,-,TRBV7-3,TRBJ2-2,-
TGTGCCAGCAGGGCCTCTAAGGGGCACTATGGCTACACCTTC,CASRASKGHYGYTF,-,TRBV6-1,TRBJ1-2,-
TGTGCCAGTAGTATAGATCAGGGCGTCCGGCCCTTTAATGAAAAACTGTTTTTT,CASSIDQGVRPFNEKLFF,-,TRBV19,TRBJ1-4,-
TGCAGTGGGTTGCGGTACAATGAGCAGTTCTTC,CSGLRYNEQFF,-,TRBV20-1,TRBJ2-1,-
TGCGCCAGCCACACAGGTCATCCAGGGTCGAATATGCCTGAAGCTTTCTTT,CASHTGHPGSNMPEAFF,-,TRBV5-1,TRBJ1-1,-
TGTGCCAGTAGTATAAGTGGCAGGGGAGAAGAGACCCAGTACTTC,CASSISGRGEETQYF,-,TRBV19,TRBJ2-5,-
TGTGCCATGGGAGCCAACTATGGCTACACCTTC,CAMGANYGYTF,-,TRBV6-5,TRBJ1-2,-
TGTGCCAGCAGTTACGCCAAAGCAAGAGGGGGCGATGGCTACACCTTC,CASSYAKARGGDGYTF,-,TRBV6-5,TRBJ1-2,TRBD1
TGCGCCAGCAGCTTGGTGCTAGCGGGGGTGCCCCAAGAGACCCAGTACTTC,CASSLVLAGVPQETQYF,once,TRBV5-1,TRBJ2-5,TRBD2
TGTGCCAGCAGCTCGGGACGGATATACGAGCAGTACTTC,CASSSGRIYEQYF,-,TRBV7-9,TRBJ2-7,-
TGTGCCTGGAGCGACAAGGGGTCCTACAATGAGCAGTTCTTC,CAWSDKGSYNEQFF,-,TRBV30,TRBJ2-1,-
TGCGCCAGCAGAAACAGGGGGAACACAGATACGCAGTATTTT,CASRNRGNTDTQYF,-,TRBV4-1,TRBJ2-3,TRBD1
TGTGCCAGCAGTCCGGGACTAGCGGTTCAAGAGACCCAGTACTTC,CASSPGLAVQETQYF,-,TRBV6-1,TRBJ2-5,TRBD2
TGTGCCAGCAGCTTAAAATACAATGAGCAGTTCTTC,CASSLKYNEQFF,-,TRBV7-9,TRBJ2-1,-
TGTGCCAGCTCAAGGAAACAGGGTCGCACCGGGGAGCTGTTTTTT,CASSRKQGRTGELFF,-,TRBV18,TRBJ2-2,-
TGTGCCAGCAGTGAAGTCTTTGGGGGAACTAATGAAAAACTGTTTTTT,CASSEVFGGTNEKLFF,-,TRBV2,TRBJ1-4,-
TGTGCCAGTAGTATGAGGGTGAACGAGCAGTACTTC,CASSMRVNEQYF,-,TRBV19,TRBJ2-7,-
TGCAGCGTTTTTCGTACGGGACAGGCCAACTATGGCTACACCTTC,CSVFRTGQANYGYTF,-,TRBV29-1,TRBJ1-2,TRBD1
TGCGCCAGCAGCTTGTATTCAGCTCCGACTAACTATGGCTACACCTTC,CASSLYSAPTNYGYTF,-,TRBV5-1,TRBJ1-2,-
TGTGCCAGCAGCCCTATTGCGGGCCGTGGGGCTACGCAGTATTTT,CASSPIAGRGATQYF,-,TRBV7-9,TRBJ2-3,-
TGTGCCAGCAGCCGGGGCCGGGACAGCGTTCTGAACACTGAAGCTTTCTTT,CASSRGRDSVLNTEAFF,once,TRBV7-8,TRBJ1-1,TRBD1
TGTGCCATCAGTGAGGCCCTAGATACGCAGTATTTT,CAISEALDTQYF,-,TRBV10-3,TRBJ2-3,-
TGCGCCAGCAGCCAAGAAGGGACAGGGGCGAATGAAAAACTGTTTTTT,CASSQEGTGANEKLFF,-,TRBV4-3,TRBJ1-4,TRBD1
TGTGCCAGTAGGGTTGGTCAGGGGAACTACGAGCAGTACTTC,CASRVGQGNYEQYF,-,TRBV19,TRBJ2-7,-
TGTGCCAGTAGTGCGCGCAGGGGTAATGGAAACACCATATATTTT,CASSARRGNGNTIYF,-,TRBV19,TRBJ1-3,-
TGTGCCAGCAGCGCCAGGCCGGAGGTCGGAGGGAATTCACCCCTCCACTTT,CASSARPEVGGNSPLHF,-,TRBV9,TRBJ1-6,-
TGTGCCAGCTCGCCCGACCGGGCCCGGGGCACTGAAGCTTTCTTT,CASSPDRARGTEAFF,-,TRBV18,TRBJ1-1,-